This T cell receptor beta chain was captured in a study of CD8+CD57+ T cells in acquired aplastic anemia. This clonotype was counted at least ten times. Germline V gene sequence: CDR1 DFQATT, CDR2 SNEGSKA (reference sequence). CDR3 length equals 13 residues. Trimming cost V 6 bases and J 4 bases, with 16 bases left between them. The TCR beta profiling, which covered VDJ combination and CDR3 sequence, was carried out using genomic DNA as the template. In TCRdb, the reads were re-called with MiXCR into one record per CDR3 protein. The data contain 170,000 or so distinct CDR3 sequences, roughly 48% of them singletons. All patients picked for sequencing had shown, by flow cytometry, an expansion of CD8+CD57+ cells.

This sequence joins TRBV20-1 and TRBJ2-7; a possible D gene is TRBD1 (6 bases). This clonotype originated in a human donor with aplastic anemia. Sequencing was carried out using sorted CD4+, CD8+, or CD8+CD57+ T cells (not recorded which) from PBMCs. CDR3 sequence: CSAGTPEGYEQYF. For the CDR3, the DNA is TGCAGTGCCGGGACACCCGAGGGGTACGAGCAGTACTTC.